The source of this T cell receptor (beta chain) is a study of identical twins. This clonotype has a handful of counts. The antigen remains undetermined. Study observations and caveats: The abundant beta clonotypes from cord blood had fewer insertions, and memory repertoires had none of this.

The CDR3 sequence is 13 residues long. Trimming left V 4 bases short and J 3 bases short, with 13 bases between. Per the germline V gene, CDR1 is DFQATT and CDR2 is SNEGSKA (reference sequence). TCRdb re-called the 5' RACE reads with MiXCR, one entry per CDR3 protein. This sample has some 240,000 distinct CDR3 sequences, with about 8.5% found just once. These data also formed part of another study, on yellow fever vaccine responses in identical twins.

The rearrangement joins TRBV20-1 to TRBJ2-7; D is ambiguous. The sequenced sample was CD8+ T cells sorted from blood. This clonotype was obtained from a woman between 18 and 30 years old in good health. CDR3 DNA: TGCAGTGCTACCGAGCTCGTCGACTACGAGCAGTACTTC. Encoded protein: CSATELVDYEQYF.